This T cell receptor delta chain was documented in a study of Vδ1+ human thymocytes (dated by TCRdb to 2017 to 2018). Background on the whole study: mRNA-level TRG and TRD CDR3 repertoires of highly purified Vdelta1+ thymocytes from young children were characterised as a data resource. Earlier work had validated the multiplex-based CDR3 amplicon strategy against 5'RACE-based methods for generating CDR3 amplicons.

What the authors observed across the whole study: No clustering by age or sex was observed, so analyses did not stratify donors by these variables. In contrast to oligoclonal peripheral blood repertoires, thymic TRG and TRD repertoires appeared to be highly polyclonal with Gaussian CDR3 length distributions. Despite high sort purity, about 19% of thymic TRD sequences were Vdelta2 (and few Vdelta3), unlike peripheral blood Vdelta1+ controls. The use of highly purified populations and single-cell validation was advised by the authors, since misinterpretation of bulk repertoire data could be caused by unexpected Vdelta2 sequences. Donors shared many TRG clonotypes (up to roughly 6.9x10^3), but TRD repertoires were essentially private, with at most 120 shared.

Thymic samples were depleted of alphabeta T cells, then CD3+ TCRVdelta1+ TCRVdelta2- thymocytes were FACS-sorted. The purity of the sorted Vdelta1+ thymocytes fell between about 98% and 99.6%. Thymic specimens were obtained from 7 or 8 paediatric patients, aged from about 5 days to 16 months, who were undergoing corrective cardiac surgery. After the thymic tissue was dispersed, mononuclear cells were isolated using a Histopaque-1077 density gradient. Staining used anti-TCRVdelta1 clone TS8.2, anti-TCRVdelta2 clone B6, anti-CD3 clone HIT3a and anti-TCRalphabeta clone IP26 antibodies. V ends up 3 bases short and J 0 bases short, with an unmatched junction base count of 26. CDR1 and CDR2 (TSWWSYY, QGS) derive from the germline V gene. Spanning cysteine to phenylalanine, the CDR3 consists of 24 amino acids. The DNA shown is the 72-base CDR3, in frame from base 1. RNA was isolated using the RNeasy mini kit, and reverse transcription was performed with Superscript III. CDR3 amplicons were produced by multiplex PCR using pooled V-gene forward primers and a constant-region reverse primer with Illumina adaptor overhangs. Amplicons were gel-purified, then indexed with Nextera index primers over about 8 extra PCR cycles and purified with AMPure XP beads. Sequencing of the libraries was done on an Illumina MiSeq using paired-end 250 bp reads, dual indexing and a roughly 20% PhiX spike-in. On the study's bioinformatics: Read quality was checked with FastQC, and TRG read pairs were merged using ea-utils fastq-join. IMGT/HighV-QUEST was used to annotate the sequences, only productive sequences with an unambiguous V-gene assignment were kept, and clonotypes were defined as sequences sharing an identical CDR3 sequence. For downstream analysis, the tools were VDJtools 1.1.1, tcR 2.2.3, Treemap and vegan Shannon diversity in R 3.4.4. TCRdb reran clone calling on the public reads with CATT; rows sharing one DNA sequence were then combined. These V and J calls rely on TCRdb rather than the paper's analysis. The sample has 25,000 to 30,000 delta-chain clones on record, 7.4% of them singletons. The ten largest clones represent approximately 1% of the sample.

Comments on this clone: The antigen this receptor binds is unknown. No qualities accompany the bases; no much larger clone lies one base away.

Sequenced material: Vdelta1+ gamma-delta thymocytes from the thymus. The sample's cell subset or site label, decoded: FACS-sorted CD3+ TCRalphabeta- TCRVdelta1+ TCRVdelta2- thymocytes. The V gene is TRDV1 and the J gene is TRDJ1, with 12 junctional bases fitting TRDD3. The origin of this receptor is a girl under three years old who had congenital heart surgery. The CDR3 protein is CALGDLSPTFRWGIRGDYTDKLIF. The base sequence is TGTGCTCTTGGGGACCTCTCCCCCACCTTCCGCTGGGGGATACGCGGGGACTACACCGATAAACTCATCTTT.